This record covers a single T cell receptor beta chain. Its matching antigen is unknown. Additional DNA sequences in this sample encode the identical CDR3. The CDR3 length is 16 residues. Germline values: CDR1 SNHLY, CDR2 FYNNEI. Trimming left V 7 bases short and J 3 bases short, with 18 bases between. The sample originates from a study of T cells in localized non-small cell lung cancer. Whole-study results and caveats: Highest T cell clonality was seen in uninvolved adjacent lung, surpassing that measured in tumor. Greater blood T cell density accompanied longer overall survival.

Profiled with immunoSEQ multiplex PCR; TCRdb holds only in-frame clones, not every one. This table holds about 33,000 clones, about 80% found once. The sequencing here drew on peripheral blood, taken before any cancer treatment. The TCR sequence derives from a male donor older than 55 with stage III squamous cell lung carcinoma. This rearrangement joins TRBV2 to TRBJ2-2; maybe TRBD1 (5 bases). The CDR3 is CASIERGQGHTGELFF. Here the CDR3 DNA reads TGTGCCAGCATAGAACGCGGTCAGGGTCACACCGGGGAGCTGTTTTTT.